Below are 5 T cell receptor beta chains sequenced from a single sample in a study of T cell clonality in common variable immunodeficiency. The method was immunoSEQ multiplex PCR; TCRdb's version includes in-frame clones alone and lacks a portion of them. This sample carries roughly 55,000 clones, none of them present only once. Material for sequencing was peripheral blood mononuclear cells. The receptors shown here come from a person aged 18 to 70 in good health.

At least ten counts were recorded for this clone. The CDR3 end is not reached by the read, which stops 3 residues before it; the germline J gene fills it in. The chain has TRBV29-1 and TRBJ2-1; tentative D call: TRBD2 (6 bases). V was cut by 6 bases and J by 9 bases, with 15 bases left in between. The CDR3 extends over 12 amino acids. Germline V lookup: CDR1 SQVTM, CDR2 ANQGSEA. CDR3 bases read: TGCAGCGTCCCGACTAGGACTCGTGAG. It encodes CSVPTRTRE. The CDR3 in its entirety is CSVPTRTREQFF.

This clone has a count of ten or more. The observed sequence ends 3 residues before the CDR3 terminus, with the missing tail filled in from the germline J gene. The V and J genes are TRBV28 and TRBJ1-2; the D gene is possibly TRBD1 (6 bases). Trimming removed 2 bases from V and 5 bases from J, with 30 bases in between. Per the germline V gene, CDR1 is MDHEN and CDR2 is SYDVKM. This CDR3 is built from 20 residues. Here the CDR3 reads CASSLLGQTLVYGSFYGYTF. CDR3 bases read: TGTGCCAGCAGTTTACTTGGACAGACGTTAGTTTATGGCTCGTTTTATGGC.

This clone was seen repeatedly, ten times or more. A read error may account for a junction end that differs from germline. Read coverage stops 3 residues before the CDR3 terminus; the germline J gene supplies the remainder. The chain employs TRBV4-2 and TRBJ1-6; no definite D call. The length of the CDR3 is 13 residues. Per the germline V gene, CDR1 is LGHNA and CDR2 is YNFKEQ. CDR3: CASSQESGSPLHF. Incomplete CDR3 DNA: TGCGCCAGCAGCCAGGAATCAGGTTCACCC.

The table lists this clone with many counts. CDR3 residues: CSAMVAEPTEAFF. The part of the CDR3 DNA that was read is TGCAGTGCTATGGTAGCCGAGCCGACTGAA. This chain joins TRBV20-1 and TRBJ1-1; no definite D call. The sequence runs out 3 residues before the end of the CDR3; the remainder is reconstructed from the germline J gene. V was cut by 4 bases and J by 5 bases, with 14 bases left in between. Germline CDR1 reads DFQATT; CDR2 reads SNEGSKA (reference sequence). The CDR3 is 13 amino acids.

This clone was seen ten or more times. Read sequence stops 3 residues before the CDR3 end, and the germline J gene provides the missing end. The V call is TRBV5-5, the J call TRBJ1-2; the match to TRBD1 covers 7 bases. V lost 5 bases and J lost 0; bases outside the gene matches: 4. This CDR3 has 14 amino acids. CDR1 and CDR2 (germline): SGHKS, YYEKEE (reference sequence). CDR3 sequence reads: CASRDRLTNYGYTF. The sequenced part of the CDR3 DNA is TGTGCCAGCAGGGACAGGCTAACTAACTATGGC.